This is a list of T cell receptor beta chains from one sample in a study of blood T cell repertoires in COVID-19. This table comes from immunoSEQ multiplex PCR, and its TCRdb copy is limited to in-frame clones, with some not included. Among about 44,000 clones listed, more than 80% were seen once. Sequenced sample: peripheral blood. The origin of the receptors is a man aged 45 to 65 with COVID-19, enrolled during active disease. Both conserved end residues are part of each CDR3. The D gene is left open where the match is weak. The size of a clone is reported for some rows only, either as once, few or many, or as a class for expanded clones.

v_gene,d_gene,j_gene,abundance,CDR3aa,CDR3nt
TRBV5-1,NA,TRBJ2-2,NA,CASKGVDTGELFF,TGCGCCAGCAAGGGAGTAGACACCGGGGAGCTGTTTTTT
TRBV30,NA,TRBJ1-2,NA,CAWSRRHLRGGYTF,TGTGCCTGGAGTAGACGCCATTTACGGGGAGGCTACACCTTC
TRBV7-9,NA,TRBJ2-3,NA,CASSLSIHTDTQYF,TGTGCCAGCAGCTTGTCAATCCACACAGATACGCAGTATTTT
TRBV21-1,NA,TRBJ2-3,NA,CASSKVWWASGSWDTQYF,NA
TRBV18,TRBD1,TRBJ2-7,NA,CASSPRGARQGVSYEQYF,TGTGCCAGCTCACCACGGGGGGCGAGACAGGGGGTATCCTACGAGCAGTACTTC
TRBV24-1,TRBD1,TRBJ2-7,NA,CATSDGQGSYEQYF,TGTGCCACCAGTGATGGACAGGGCTCCTACGAGCAGTACTTC
TRBV9,TRBD2,TRBJ2-3,NA,CASSKNSGSTDTQYF,TGTGCCAGCAGCAAAAATAGCGGGAGCACAGATACGCAGTATTTT
TRBV19,NA,TRBJ1-5,NA,CASALDLYSNQPQHF,TGTGCCAGCGCTTTAGATCTGTATAGCAATCAGCCCCAGCATTTT
TRBV3-1/TRBV3-2,NA,TRBJ2-3,NA,CASSQSLVYTQYF,TGTGCCAGCAGCCAAAGCTTGGTATATACGCAGTATTTT
TRBV27,NA,TRBJ1-1,NA,CASSFKEGRTEAFF,TGTGCCAGCAGTTTTAAAGAGGGAAGGACTGAAGCTTTCTTT
TRBV7-9,NA,TRBJ2-2,NA,CASSLAEPVHGELFF,TGTGCCAGCAGCTTAGCGGAGCCAGTCCACGGGGAGCTGTTTTTT
TRBV20-1,NA,TRBJ1-1,NA,CSAQNRPEAFF,TGCAGTGCTCAAAACAGACCAGAAGCTTTCTTT
TRBV4-3,TRBD1,TRBJ2-2,NA,CASSLGDRVTGELFF,TGCGCCAGCAGCCTGGGAGACAGGGTAACCGGGGAGCTGTTTTTT
TRBV13,NA,TRBJ2-6,NA,CASSLRTARAGANVLTF,TGTGCCAGCAGCCTCCGGACAGCCCGAGCCGGGGCCAACGTCCTGACTTTC
TRBV6-5,NA,TRBJ1-5,NA,CASRARHGNQPQHF,TGTGCCAGCAGGGCCCGCCACGGCAATCAGCCCCAGCATTTT
TRBV7-3,NA,TRBJ1-1,NA,CASSSRLEVGAFF,TGTGCCAGCAGCTCACGGTTAGAGGTCGGAGCTTTCTTT
TRBV19,NA,TRBJ1-4,NA,CASSISARELFF,TGTGCCAGTAGTATATCGGCGAGGGAACTGTTTTTT
TRBV6-5,TRBD1,TRBJ1-2,NA,CASSRQGVLGGYTF,TGTGCCAGCAGCCGACAGGGGGTCCTCGGTGGCTACACCTTC
TRBV5-1,TRBD1,TRBJ1-2,NA,CASKTLQGAEGYTF,TGCGCCAGCAAAACTTTACAGGGGGCGGAAGGCTACACCTTC
TRBV29-1,NA,TRBJ2-7,NA,CSVEPRYEQYF,TGCAGCGTCGAGCCGAGGTACGAGCAGTACTTC
TRBV19,NA,TRBJ2-1,NA,CASSMSRYNEQFF,TGTGCCAGTAGTATGAGCCGCTACAATGAGCAGTTCTTC
TRBV27,NA,TRBJ2-3,NA,CASSLRQVAQDTQYF,TGTGCCAGCAGTTTAAGGCAGGTGGCCCAAGATACGCAGTATTTT
TRBV19,NA,TRBJ2-2,once,CASSTGPTNTGELFF,TGTGCCAGTAGCACAGGACCTACGAACACCGGGGAGCTGTTTTTT
TRBV6-5,TRBD1,TRBJ2-3,NA,CASSSGQGTDTQYF,TGTGCCAGCAGTTCCGGACAGGGGACAGATACGCAGTATTTT
TRBV15,NA,TRBJ1-6,NA,CATSRDRHTSTPLHF,TGTGCCACCAGCAGAGATCGGCATACTAGCACACCCCTCCACTTT
TRBV7-6,NA,TRBJ2-6,NA,CASSLGGAGANVLTF,TGTGCCAGCAGCTTAGGGGGCGCTGGGGCCAACGTCCTGACTTTC
TRBV2,TRBD1,TRBJ2-5,NA,CASSEVQQGAGETQYF,TGTGCCAGCAGTGAGGTTCAACAGGGGGCTGGAGAGACCCAGTACTTC
TRBV4-2,NA,TRBJ2-7,few,CASSQDFGEWYEQYF,TGTGCCAGCAGCCAAGATTTCGGGGAATGGTACGAGCAGTACTTC
TRBV7-6,TRBD1,TRBJ2-7,NA,CASSPPGQGHYEQYF,TGTGCCAGCAGCCCTCCGGGACAGGGGCACTACGAGCAGTACTTC
TRBV5-1,NA,TRBJ2-1,once,CASSLEGYEQFF,TGCGCCAGCAGCTTGGAGGGGTATGAGCAGTTCTTC
TRBV19,TRBD1,TRBJ1-1,NA,CASSVNRDRGIESNTEAFF,TGTGCCAGTAGTGTAAACCGGGACAGGGGGATCGAGTCGAACACTGAAGCTTTCTTT
TRBV5-8,NA,TRBJ1-1,NA,CASSSPGGAEAFF,TGTGCCAGCAGCTCCCCGGGTGGCGCTGAAGCTTTCTTT
TRBV6-5,TRBD1,TRBJ1-1,once,CASSRDRGQGEAFF,TGTGCCAGCAGTCGGGACAGGGGGCAGGGTGAAGCTTTCTTT
TRBV6-1,NA,TRBJ2-2,once,CASTKIRETGELFF,TGTGCCAGCACTAAAATCAGGGAAACCGGGGAGCTGTTTTTT
TRBV4-3,NA,TRBJ1-1,NA,CASSQGGGLNTEAFF,TGCGCCAGCAGCCAAGGGGGGGGTCTGAACACTGAAGCTTTCTTT
TRBV25-1,NA,TRBJ1-6,NA,CASSDFRGEDNSPLHF,TGTGCCAGCAGTGACTTCCGGGGGGAAGATAATTCACCCCTCCACTTT
TRBV12-3/TRBV12-4,NA,TRBJ2-7,NA,CASSLVPGIEQYF,TGTGCCAGCAGTTTAGTTCCGGGAATCGAGCAGTACTTC
TRBV10-3,NA,TRBJ2-7,NA,CAISAQGSTSYEQYF,TGTGCCATCAGTGCCCAGGGGAGTACCTCCTACGAGCAGTACTTC
TRBV6-1,TRBD1,TRBJ2-7,NA,CASSEAPDRGQYF,TGTGCCAGCAGTGAAGCCCCCGACAGGGGGCAGTACTTC
TRBV18,TRBD1,TRBJ1-1,NA,CASSPRTGFVLAEAFF,TGTGCCAGCTCACCGCGGACAGGGTTTGTATTAGCTGAAGCTTTCTTT
TRBV11-2,TRBD1,TRBJ1-2,NA,CASSPSPAPDRGGYTF,TGTGCCAGCAGCCCATCCCCTGCCCCGGACAGGGGAGGCTACACCTTC